What follows are 9 T cell receptor beta chains derived from one specimen sequenced in a study of T cells in Graves' hyperthyroidism and ophthalmopathy. RNA transcripts were the template for amplifying TCR beta CDR3 regions. The HTBI primer set served for first-round RT-PCR of the TCR CDR3. TCRdb fed the multiplex PCR reads into MiXCR, producing one record per CDR3 protein. This table has about 350,000 distinct CDR3 sequences, 15% to 20% appearing once. The sequenced sample consisted of blood. Receptors were obtained from a woman in her forties with Graves' ophthalmopathy.

The J gene is TRBJ2-5, the V gene TRBV28; 11 nucleotides line up with TRBD2. This CDR3 region has 16 residues. V lost 5 bases, J lost 2 bases, and 7 bases stayed unmatched. Germline loops: CDR1 MDHEN, CDR2 SYDVKM. This chain's CDR3 is CASSALAGVGQETQYF. The CDR3 DNA sequence: TGTGCCAGCAGTGCACTAGCGGGAGTAGGGCAAGAGACCCAGTACTTC.

This clonotype has a count of ten or more. The chain joins TRBV27 to TRBJ2-7; 10 positions agree with TRBD1. The CDR3 has 14 amino acids. CDR1 and CDR2 from the germline V gene are MNHEY and SMNVEV (reference sequence). Trimming cost V 6 bases and J 4 bases; bases outside gene matches: 6. CDR3 region: CASSRQGQGYEQYF. CDR3 bases: TGTGCCAGCAGCCGACAGGGACAGGGGTACGAGCAGTACTTC.

This clonotype has ten or more counts. This rearrangement joins TRBV10-3 to TRBJ2-7, with a tentative D call TRBD1 (5 bases). The CDR3 is made up of 13 amino acids. Germline-derived CDR1 and CDR2 are ENHRY and SYGVKD. Between the trimmed V and J ends, which lost 0 bases and 5 bases, there was a span of 8 bases. In DNA form, the CDR3 reads TGTGCCATCAGTGAGTCCCAGGGCAACGAGCAGTACTTC. This translates into CAISESQGNEQYF.

This clonotype was found many times. V gene TRBV12-3 or TRBV12-4 combines with J gene TRBJ2-5, with 16 bases fitting TRBD2. CDR3 length: 19 amino acids. V lost 6 bases to trimming and J lost 4 bases; unmatched junction nucleotides: 14. DNA for the CDR3: TGTGCCAGCAGCCCCCTGGGACTAGCGGGAGGGCCCGGGGGAGAGACCCAGTACTTC. Protein: CASSPLGLAGGPGGETQYF.

This clonotype was recorded many times. The genes are TRBV27 and TRBJ1-1, with D possibly TRBD1 on 5 matching bases. The CDR3 consists of 12 residues. Germline V gene lookup returns CDR1 MNHEY and CDR2 SMNVEV (reference sequence). V gave up 6 bases and J gave up 9 bases, with 14 bases separating them. The CDR3 nucleotides are TGTGCCAGCAGCCGGGGGGTTGGGAAAGCTTTCTTT. It yields the protein CASSRGVGKAFF.

This clonotype was observed a single time. The genes are TRBV28 and TRBJ2-5; a possible D gene is TRBD1 (8 bases). The CDR3 is 15 residues long. Germline-derived CDR1 and CDR2 are MDHEN and SYDVKM. The V end was cut by 5 bases, the J end by 5 bases, with 18 bases between. The CDR3 nucleotides read TGTGCCAGCAGTGCAGGGGGCGGGGGTTTGGAGACCCAGTACTTC. Translating it yields CASSAGGGGLETQYF.

This clonotype occurred a few times. The chain has TRBV7-8 and TRBJ1-2; D not resolved. V dropped 2 bases and J dropped 1 base, with 5 bases sitting between them. The CDR3 loop spans 13 amino acids. The V gene's germline CDR1 is SGHVS and CDR2 FQNEAQ. This CDR3 reads CASSLFHNYGYTF. The CDR3 DNA follows: TGTGCCAGCAGCTTATTTCATAACTATGGCTACACCTTC.

This clonotype was observed many times. The J gene is TRBJ2-2, the V gene TRBV6-5, with TRBD1 matching over 7 bases. In germline, CDR1 is MNHEY, CDR2 SVGAGI. V shed 5 bases, J shed 6 bases, and the junction held 9 bases outside the gene matches. The CDR3 extends over 15 amino acids. This chain's CDR3 is CASSTRQGLAGELFF. The DNA of the CDR3 is TGTGCCAGCAGTACCCGACAGGGATTGGCCGGGGAGCTGTTTTTT.

This clonotype was found a few times. The chain recombines TRBV28 with TRBJ1-1; D not resolved. Trimming took off 7 bases at V and 2 bases at J, with 17 bases between the two ends. Germline V gene lookup returns CDR1 MDHEN and CDR2 SYDVKM. The CDR3 consists of 15 residues. The CDR3 here is CASTQQRSINTEAFF. The CDR3 DNA follows: TGTGCCAGCACCCAGCAGAGGAGTATTAACACTGAAGCTTTCTTT. The complete variable domain, with remaining parts taken from reference TRBV28 and TRBJ1-1, reads DVKVTQSSRYLVKRTGEKVFLECVQDMDHENMFWYRQDPGLGLRLIYFSYDVKMKEKGDIPEGYSVSREKKERFSLILESASTNQTSMYLCASTQQRSINTEAFFGQGTRLTVV.